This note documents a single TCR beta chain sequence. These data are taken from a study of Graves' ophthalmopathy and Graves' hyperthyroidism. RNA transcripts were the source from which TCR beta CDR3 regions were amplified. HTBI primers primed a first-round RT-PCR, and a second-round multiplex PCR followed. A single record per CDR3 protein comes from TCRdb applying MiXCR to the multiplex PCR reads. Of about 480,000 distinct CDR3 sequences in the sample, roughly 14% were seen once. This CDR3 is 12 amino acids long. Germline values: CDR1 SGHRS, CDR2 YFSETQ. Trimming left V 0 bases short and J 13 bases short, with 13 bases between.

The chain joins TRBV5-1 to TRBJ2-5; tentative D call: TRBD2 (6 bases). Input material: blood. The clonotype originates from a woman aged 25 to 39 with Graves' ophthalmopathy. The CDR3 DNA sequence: TGCGCCAGCAGCTTGGATCGGGGGACCATGTACTTC. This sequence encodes CASSLDRGTMYF.